The 6 T cell receptor beta chains in this list originate from one sample, sequenced in a study of cytomegalovirus exposure and HLA in healthy donors. PCR employed 60 Vbeta and 13 Jbeta primers. Profiling relied on immunoSEQ multiplex PCR, and the TCRdb table lists in-frame clones only, not all of them. The repertoire consists of around 150,000 clones, with approximately 82% occurring once and the leading ten covering about 1.4%. Sequenced: PBMCs. Receptors originate from a man younger than 45 in good health and CMV-seropositive.

The chain joins TRBV2 to TRBJ2-1; 11 positions agree with TRBD2. The V and J ends lost 2 bases and 4 bases, in that order; junction bases with no gene match: 1. This CDR3 region has 15 residues. The V gene's germline CDR1 is SNHLY and CDR2 FYNNEI. The CDR3 sequence is CASSETSGGYNEQFF. CDR3 in DNA: TGTGCCAGCAGTGAAACTAGCGGGGGTTACAATGAGCAGTTCTTC.

The gene calls are TRBV5-1 and TRBJ2-1, with TRBD2 matching over 9 bases. The CDR3 sequence is 14 residues long. CDR1 and CDR2 (germline): SGHRS, YFSETQ. The V gene end was trimmed by 6 bases and the J gene end by 5 bases; junction bases not matched to a gene: 6. The CDR3 sequence is CASMRLAGHNEQFF. The DNA for the CDR3 is TGCGCCAGCATGCGGCTAGCGGGACACAATGAGCAGTTCTTC.

V and J are TRBV5-1 and TRBJ1-2, with 12 positions matching TRBD1. Trimming took 4 bases from V and 7 from J; bases not matched to a gene: 5. This CDR3 has 14 amino acids. CDR1 and CDR2 from the germline V gene are SGHRS and YFSETQ. The CDR3 sequence: CASSAGTGGLGYTF. DNA of the CDR3: TGCGCCAGCAGCGCCGGGACAGGGGGCCTTGGCTACACCTTC.

The CDR3 coding sequence is TGTGCCAGTGGCCTCAGGGGGCGGCTTCGTGGAAACACCATATATTTT. Its translation is CASGLRGRLRGNTIYF. The J gene is TRBJ1-3, the V gene TRBV19; 8 positions match TRBD1. Germline CDR1 is LNHDA and CDR2 is SQIVND (reference sequence). The trim removed 8 bases at V and 3 bases at J, leaving 12 bases unmatched. The CDR3 runs 16 residues.

This chain uses TRBV2 with TRBJ2-1, with a weak D call TRBD2 (6 bases). Germline V CDR1 and CDR2: SNHLY, FYNNEI. The CDR3 length is 16 residues. V shed 0 bases and J shed 6 bases, with 15 bases lying between them. The CDR3 DNA follows: TGTGCCAGCAGTGAAGCGGGAGGACGGAGGTTCAATGAGCAGTTCTTC. It is translated as CASSEAGGRRFNEQFF.

V and J are TRBV7-2 and TRBJ2-2; D possibly corresponds to TRBD2 (7 bases). The CDR3 loop spans 14 amino acids. V lost 8 bases to trimming and J lost 6 bases, with 16 bases between them. Germline loops: CDR1 SGHTA, CDR2 FQGNSA. The CDR3 reads CASGWGGSSGELFF. CDR3 bases: TGTGCCAGCGGATGGGGGGGCAGTTCCGGGGAGCTGTTTTTT.